This T cell receptor beta chain was retrieved from a study of blood T cell repertoires in COVID-19. At the level of the study: Spain, Italy and the United States supplied samples that represented acute and convalescent COVID-19. T cells, B-cell-depleted T cells, or PBMCs provided the cDNA or gDNA that served as material.

Per the original data handling: Reference gene primer amplification gave estimated nucleated cell counts. Data came from immunoSEQ multiplex PCR; TCRdb stores just in-frame clones and leaves some out. D and trimming come from the DNA, and the V and J calls and clone size come from that table. Of tens of thousands of clones listed, 80% to 90% are singletons. CDR1 is LNHNV and CDR2 is YYDKDF in the germline V gene (reference sequence). The CDR3 has 16 residues. V was shortened by 0 bases and J by 1 base, with 11 bases between the two germline ends. The Seattle patients, enrolled during active infection, were followed longitudinally.

The chain is built from TRBV15 and TRBJ2-3; TRBD2 might be the D (5 bases). Sequencing was performed on peripheral blood. This receptor was obtained from an elderly woman with COVID-19, enrolled during active disease. CDR3 amino acids: CATSRELLARTDTQYF. For the CDR3, the DNA is TGTGCCACCAGCAGAGAACTTCTAGCCCGCACAGATACGCAGTATTTT.